Here is one TCR beta chain with its context. The entry originates in a study of blood T cell repertoires in COVID-19. Whole-study context: Whether acute or convalescent, the COVID-19 samples came from the United States, Italy and Spain. From T cells, B-cell-depleted T cells, or PBMCs came the material, which was cDNA or gDNA.

Source study methods: From reference gene primer amplification, estimates of nucleated cell counts were derived. Sequencing used immunoSEQ multiplex PCR; TCRdb keeps in-frame clones, though not all of them. V and J calls plus clone size are reproduced from that table; the DNA served to infer D and trimming. The sample has about 310,000 clones, around 91% seen once. CDR1 is LNHDA, CDR2 SQIVND, per germline (reference sequence). V lost 3 bases to trimming and J lost 10 bases, with 10 bases between them. The CDR3 covers 12 residues. Participant-reported clinical history was the basis for cohort assignment.

The genes are TRBV19 and TRBJ2-1, with D tentatively TRBD1 (5 bases). This receptor was identified in a middle-aged woman who had recovered from COVID-19. Source material: PBMCs or T cells enriched from blood (not recorded which). The CDR3 here is CASSMSAGEQFF. The CDR3 bases are TGTGCCAGTAGTATGTCGGCAGGGGAGCAGTTCTTC.